These 16 T cell receptor beta chains share one sample of origin, sequenced in a study of blood T cell repertoires in COVID-19. Method: immunoSEQ multiplex PCR; TCRdb's copy keeps in-frame clones and lacks some. The sample records fewer than 450,000 clones, 88% being singletons. Material for sequencing was peripheral blood. These receptors came from a woman aged 45-60 years with COVID-19, enrolled during active disease.

The chain links TRBV5-4 to TRBJ2-2, with D possibly being TRBD2 (7 bases). The V and J ends lost 6 bases and 4 bases respectively, with 16 bases between them. The CDR3 loop spans 15 amino acids. CDR1 is SGHNT and CDR2 is YYREEE in the germline V gene (reference sequence). For the CDR3, the DNA is TGTGCCAGCACCGTTCAAGGGGGGGGCACCGGGGAGCTGTTTTTT. Encoded protein: CASTVQGGGTGELFF.

V and J are TRBV24-1 and TRBJ1-2, with 8 nucleotides matching TRBD1. CDR1 KGHDR and CDR2 SFDVKD come from the germline V gene. Losses at the gene ends were 4 bases for V and 8 bases for J; bases not matched to a gene: 5. This CDR3 has 13 residues. The CDR3 region has the DNA TGTGCCACCAGTGAAGGACAGGGTAACGGCTACACCTTC. Translated, it gives CATSEGQGNGYTF.

This clone was counted once. The rearrangement joins TRBV5-4 to TRBJ2-7; D might be TRBD1 (5 bases). This CDR3 contains 13 residues. Germline V CDR1 and CDR2: SGHNT, YYREEE (reference sequence). Deletions cut 2 bases from V and 5 bases from J, with 11 bases between. The CDR3, as DNA: TGTGCCAGCAGCTTCCAGGGCAGCGACGAGCAGTACTTC. Its protein product is CASSFQGSDEQYF.

The V gene is TRBV4-1, the J gene TRBJ1-1, with D perhaps matching TRBD1 (6 bases). Trimming left V 4 bases short and J 0 bases short, with 12 bases between. Germline CDR1 and CDR2: MGHRA and YSYEKL. The CDR3 is 15 amino acids. The CDR3: CASSLFPGVNTEAFF. The CDR3 DNA reads TGCGCCAGCAGCCTCTTTCCAGGGGTGAACACTGAAGCTTTCTTT.

The chain couples TRBV28 to TRBJ2-7; 7 positions match TRBD1. Trimming cost V 4 bases and J 1 base; bases outside gene matches: 13. Germline V gene sequence: CDR1 MDHEN, CDR2 SYDVKM. CDR3 size: 17 residues. The CDR3 reads CASSSGQAIPQSYEQYF. The DNA for the CDR3 is TGTGCCAGCAGTTCCGGACAGGCGATCCCTCAGTCCTACGAGCAGTACTTC.

Note on this clone: The same CDR3 also results from other DNA sequences found in this sample. The chain joins TRBV5-6 to TRBJ1-5; D call uncertain. V was trimmed by 1 base and J by 2 bases, leaving 4 bases between them. Germline V gene lookup returns CDR1 SGHDT and CDR2 YYEEEE. The CDR3 consists of 13 residues. The CDR3 protein is CASSLSGNQPQHF. CDR3 in DNA: TGTGCCAGCAGCTTGTCGGGCAATCAGCCCCAGCATTTT. Looking up the rest from reference TRBV5-6 and TRBJ1-5 gives the full variable domain: DAGVTQSPTHLIKTRGQQVTLRCSPKSGHDTVSWYQQALGQGPQFIFQYYEEEERQRGNFPDRFSGHQFPNYSSELNVNALLLGDSALYLCASSLSGNQPQHFGDGTRLSIL.

This sequence joins TRBV5-1 and TRBJ2-5, with D unclear. CDR1 is SGHRS, CDR2 YFSETQ, per germline. With 1 base removed from V and 1 base from J, the gap between germline ends came to 8 bases. This CDR3 spans 14 amino acids. The CDR3: CASSLNSAQETQYF. CDR3 DNA sequence: TGCGCCAGCAGCTTGAACAGTGCCCAAGAGACCCAGTACTTC.

V and J are TRBV19 and TRBJ1-6; 7 bases are shared with TRBD1. Germline V gene sequence: CDR1 LNHDA, CDR2 SQIVND (reference sequence). The V gene end was trimmed by 6 bases and the J gene end by 7 bases; junction bases not matched to a gene: 12. The CDR3 consists of 16 residues. The CDR3, as DNA: TGTGCCAGTAGGAGAGACTCCGGGACAGCCAATTCACCCCTCCACTTT. It specifies CASRRDSGTANSPLHF.

Concerning this clone itself: A much larger clone differs by one base, so this may be a read error. The rearrangement uses TRBV5-4 and TRBJ2-3; a weak D match, TRBD2 (7 bases). CDR1 is SGHNT, CDR2 YYREEE, per germline (reference sequence). The CDR3 sequence is 15 residues long. Trimming cost V 2 bases and J 0 bases, with 10 bases left between them. This chain's CDR3 is CASSFGGPSTDTQYF. CDR3 nucleotide sequence: TGTGCCAGCAGCTTCGGGGGGCCTAGCACAGATACGCAGTATTTT.

The V and J genes are TRBV10-1 and TRBJ2-5; 7 nucleotides agree with TRBD1. Looked up from germline, CDR1 is WNHNN and CDR2 is SYGVQD (reference sequence). V lost 3 bases and J lost 2; bases outside the gene matches: 3. The CDR3 has 14 amino acids. The CDR3 coding sequence is TGCGCCAGCAGTGACAGGACAGGACAAGAGACCCAGTACTTC. This codes for CASSDRTGQETQYF.

This chain connects TRBV10-3 to TRBJ1-2, with 7 positions matching TRBD1. Unmatched junction bases numbered 5, after V lost 8 bases and J lost 2 bases. CDR3 size: 13 residues. In germline, CDR1 is ENHRY, CDR2 SYGVKD. In DNA form, the CDR3 reads TGTGCCATCCTCAGGGGGGCGAACTATGGCTACACCTTC. Its translation is CAILRGANYGYTF.

V usage is TRBV11-2 and J usage is TRBJ2-7; 12 nucleotides align to TRBD2. The CDR3 is 15 residues long. CDR1 is SGHAT and CDR2 is FQNNGV in the germline V gene. V dropped 6 bases and J dropped 2; count of bases not matched to a gene: 5. The CDR3 DNA sequence: TGTGCCAGCAGGTATACTAGCGGGGGGACCTACGAGCAGTACTTC. Translation: CASRYTSGGTYEQYF.

This rearrangement joins TRBV15 to TRBJ2-7; no reliable D call. Trimming stripped 4 bases from V and 6 bases from J, with 13 bases between. The length of the CDR3 is 13 residues. Per germline, CDR1 LNHNV and CDR2 YYDKDF (reference sequence). The CDR3: CATSKRSPGEQYF. DNA of the CDR3: TGTGCCACCAGCAAGAGATCCCCTGGCGAGCAGTACTTC.

The chain links TRBV5-1 to TRBJ2-2; no reliable D call. This CDR3 comprises 13 residues. The ends were cut back, 4 bases at V and 7 bases at J, with 11 bases in the middle. Per germline, CDR1 SGHRS and CDR2 YFSETQ. The DNA of the CDR3 is TGCGCCAGCAGCCCCCTAGGTCTCGGGGAGCTGTTTTTT. This gives the protein CASSPLGLGELFF.

The table lists this clone with a count of one. The V and J genes are TRBV29-1 and TRBJ1-2; a weak D match, TRBD1 (6 bases). Trimming stripped 5 bases from V and 4 bases from J, with 17 bases between. The CDR3 totals 14 residues. The germline gives CDR1 SQVTM, CDR2 ANQGSEA. The CDR3, as DNA: TGCAGCGTTCAAATGGGGGGGCCAAGCTATGGCTACACCTTC. Translating gives CSVQMGGPSYGYTF.

V and J are TRBV30 and TRBJ2-3, with a weak D call TRBD1 (6 bases). The CDR3 spans 13 residues. Germline lookup yields CDR1 GTSNPN and CDR2 SVGIG (reference sequence). V lost 5 bases and J lost 3, with 12 bases in between. CDR3 coding DNA: TGTGCCTGGTACACAGGGATTACAGATACGCAGTATTTT. It is translated as CAWYTGITDTQYF.